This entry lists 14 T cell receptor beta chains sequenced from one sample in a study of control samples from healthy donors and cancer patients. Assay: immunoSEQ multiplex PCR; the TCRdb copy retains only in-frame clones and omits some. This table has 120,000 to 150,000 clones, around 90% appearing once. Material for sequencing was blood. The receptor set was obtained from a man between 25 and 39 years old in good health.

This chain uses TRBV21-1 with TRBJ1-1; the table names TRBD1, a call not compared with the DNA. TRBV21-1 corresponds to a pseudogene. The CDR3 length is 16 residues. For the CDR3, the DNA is TGTGCCAGCAGCCAGTCATCTAGGGGGCGGAACACTGAAGCTTTCTTT. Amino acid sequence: CASSQSSRGRNTEAFF.

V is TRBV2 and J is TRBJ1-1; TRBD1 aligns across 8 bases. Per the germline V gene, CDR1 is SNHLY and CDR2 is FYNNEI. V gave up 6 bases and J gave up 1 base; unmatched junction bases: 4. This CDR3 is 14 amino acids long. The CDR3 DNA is TGTGCCAGCAGCCCGACAGGGGAGAACACTGAAGCTTTCTTT. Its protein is CASSPTGENTEAFF.

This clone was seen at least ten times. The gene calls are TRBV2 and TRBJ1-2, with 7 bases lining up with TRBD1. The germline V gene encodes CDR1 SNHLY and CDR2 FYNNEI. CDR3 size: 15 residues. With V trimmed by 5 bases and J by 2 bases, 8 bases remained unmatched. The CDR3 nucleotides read TGTGCCAGCAGTTCAGAGACAGGGAAGAACTATGGCTACACCTTC. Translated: CASSSETGKNYGYTF.

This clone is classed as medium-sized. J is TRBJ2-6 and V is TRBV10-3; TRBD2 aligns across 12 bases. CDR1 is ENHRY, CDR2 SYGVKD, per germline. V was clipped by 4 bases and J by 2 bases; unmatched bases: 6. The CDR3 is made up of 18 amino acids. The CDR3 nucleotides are TGTGCCATCAGTGCCCCACTAGCGGGGGGTCCTGGGGCCAACGTCCTGACTTTC. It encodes CAISAPLAGGPGANVLTF.

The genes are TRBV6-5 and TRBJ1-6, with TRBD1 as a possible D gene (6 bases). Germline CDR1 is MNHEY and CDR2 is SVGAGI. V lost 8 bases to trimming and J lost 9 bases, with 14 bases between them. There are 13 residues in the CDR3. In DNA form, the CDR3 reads TGTGCCAGCGCACTGACAGGCCCTTCACCCCTCCACTTT. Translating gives CASALTGPSPLHF.

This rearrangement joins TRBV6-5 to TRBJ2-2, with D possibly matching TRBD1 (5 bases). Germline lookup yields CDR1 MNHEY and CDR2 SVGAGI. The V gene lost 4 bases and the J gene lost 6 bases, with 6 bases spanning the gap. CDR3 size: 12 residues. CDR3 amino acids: CASSWGAGELFF. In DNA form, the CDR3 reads TGTGCCAGCAGTTGGGGCGCCGGGGAGCTGTTTTTT.

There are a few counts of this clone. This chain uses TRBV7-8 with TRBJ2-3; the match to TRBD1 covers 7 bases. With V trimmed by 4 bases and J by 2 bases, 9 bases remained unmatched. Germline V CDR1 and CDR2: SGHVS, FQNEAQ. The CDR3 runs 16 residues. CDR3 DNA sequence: TGTGCCAGCAGCTCCAGGGGGTTGTCTAACACAGATACGCAGTATTTT. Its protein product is CASSSRGLSNTDTQYF.

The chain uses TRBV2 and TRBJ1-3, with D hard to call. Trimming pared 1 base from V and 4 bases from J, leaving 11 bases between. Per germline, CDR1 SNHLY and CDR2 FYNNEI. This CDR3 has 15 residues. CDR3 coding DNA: TGTGCCAGCAGTGAAGTAGCGACGGGAGGAAACACCATATATTTT. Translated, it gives CASSEVATGGNTIYF.

The CDR3 DNA reads as TGTGCCAGCAGTTACCCTCCGGGCCCCTCTTCCCATGGCTACACCTTC. Its protein is CASSYPPGPSSHGYTF. This chain joins TRBV28 and TRBJ1-2; D is unresolved. The CDR3 loop spans 16 amino acids. Trimming cost V 4 bases and J 6 bases, with 21 bases left between them. Germline CDR1 MDHEN, CDR2 SYDVKM.

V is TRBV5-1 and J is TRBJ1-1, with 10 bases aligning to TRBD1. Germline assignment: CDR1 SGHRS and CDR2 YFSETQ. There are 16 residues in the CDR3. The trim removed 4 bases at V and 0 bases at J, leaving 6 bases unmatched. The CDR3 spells CASSAGTGAMNTEAFF. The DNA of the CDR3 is TGCGCCAGCAGCGCTGGGACAGGGGCTATGAACACTGAAGCTTTCTTT.

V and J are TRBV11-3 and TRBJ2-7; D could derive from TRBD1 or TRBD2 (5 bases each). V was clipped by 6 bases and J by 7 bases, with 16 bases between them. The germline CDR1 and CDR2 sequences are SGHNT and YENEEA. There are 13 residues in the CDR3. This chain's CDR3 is CASSPGPLREQYF. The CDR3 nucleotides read TGTGCCAGCAGTCCGGGACCCCTGCGAGAGCAGTACTTC.

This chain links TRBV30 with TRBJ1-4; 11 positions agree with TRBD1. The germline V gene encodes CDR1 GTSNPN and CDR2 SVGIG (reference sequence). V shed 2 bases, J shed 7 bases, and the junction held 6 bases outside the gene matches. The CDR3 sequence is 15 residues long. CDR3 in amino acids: CAWSYRDRGSEKLFF. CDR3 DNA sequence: TGTGCCTGGAGTTATAGGGACAGGGGGAGTGAAAAACTGTTTTTT.

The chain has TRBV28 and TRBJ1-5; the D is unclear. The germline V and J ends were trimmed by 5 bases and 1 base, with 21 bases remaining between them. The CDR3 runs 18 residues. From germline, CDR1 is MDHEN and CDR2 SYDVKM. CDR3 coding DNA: TGTGCCAGCAGTCAGGCCTTCGGGTGGGAGGAAAGCAATCAGCCCCAGCATTTT. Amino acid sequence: CASSQAFGWEESNQPQHF.

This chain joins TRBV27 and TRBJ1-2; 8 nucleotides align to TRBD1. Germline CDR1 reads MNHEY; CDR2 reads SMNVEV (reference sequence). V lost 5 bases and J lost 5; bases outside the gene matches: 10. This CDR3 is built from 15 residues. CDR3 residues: CASSPNWTGRYGYTF. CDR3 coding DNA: TGTGCCAGCAGTCCCAACTGGACAGGGCGATATGGCTACACCTTC.